The subject of this entry is one TCR beta chain. This PCR relied on a set of 60 Vbeta primers and 13 Jbeta primers. Profiling relied on immunoSEQ multiplex PCR, and the TCRdb table lists in-frame clones only, not all of them. The sample lists 270,000 or so clones; 86% were seen once. This sample was taken from a study of cytomegalovirus exposure and HLA in healthy donors. V dropped 6 bases and J dropped 5 bases, with 17 bases sitting between them. The CDR3 extends over 15 amino acids. The germline V gene encodes CDR1 SNHLY and CDR2 FYNNEI. The clonotype comes from a man in his forties or fifties in good health and CMV-seropositive. J is TRBJ2-1 and V is TRBV2; tentative D call: TRBD2 (5 bases). Sequenced sample: PBMCs. For the CDR3, the DNA is TGTGCCAGCAGAGGTAGCGTAAGCCTGGACAATGAGCAGTTCTTC. It codes for CASRGSVSLDNEQFF.